This is a list of T cell receptor beta chains from one sample in a study of blood T cell repertoires in COVID-19. Repertoires were generated with immunoSEQ multiplex PCR, while TCRdb's copy carries only in-frame clones and drops some. Of 110,000 to 150,000 clones in the sample, around 91% were seen once. Sequencing input: peripheral blood. The receptors here all came from a woman aged 60 to 75 with active COVID-19. The CDR3 runs from the conserved cysteine through the conserved F or W. D genes are given only for firm matches. Some rows have no size entry. The others give once, few or many, or a class for an expanded clone.

abundance	j_gene	v_gene	d_gene	CDR3aa	CDR3nt
.	TRBJ2-1	TRBV19	TRBD2	CASSTSGSWYNEQFF	TGTGCCAGTAGTACGAGCGGGAGTTGGTACAATGAGCAGTTCTTC
.	TRBJ2-5	TRBV3-1/TRBV3-2	TRBD2	CASSLQAPGGWQETQYF	TGTGCCAGCAGCCTACAGGCCCCCGGGGGGTGGCAAGAGACCCAGTACTTC
.	TRBJ2-3	TRBV24-1	.	CATSDSDTQYF	TGTGCCACCAGTGACTCAGATACGCAGTATTTT
.	TRBJ1-2	TRBV27	TRBD1	CASSPRQGSNYGYTF	TGTGCCAGCAGTCCTCGACAGGGCAGTAACTATGGCTACACCTTC
.	TRBJ2-5	TRBV6-5	TRBD1	CASSYVGTGDQETQYF	TGTGCCAGCAGTTACGTCGGGACAGGGGATCAAGAGACCCAGTACTTC
once	TRBJ2-1	TRBV5-1	.	CASSLVADDNEQFF	TGCGCCAGCAGCTTGGTAGCCGATGACAATGAGCAGTTCTTC
.	TRBJ2-3	TRBV5-6	TRBD2	CASSFRTSSTDTQYF	TGTGCCAGCAGCTTCCGGACTAGCAGCACAGATACGCAGTATTTT
.	TRBJ1-4	TRBV18	TRBD1	CASSSRQGDQKLFF	TGTGCCAGCTCATCTAGACAGGGTGATCAAAAACTGTTTTTT
.	TRBJ1-5	TRBV28	TRBD1	CASSKPTGGNQPQHF	TGTGCCAGCAGTAAGCCGACAGGGGGAAATCAGCCCCAGCATTTT
.	TRBJ1-4	TRBV19	.	CASSRFQGATNEKLFF	TGTGCCAGTAGTAGGTTCCAAGGGGCGACTAATGAAAAACTGTTTTTT
.	TRBJ1-5	TRBV4-3	TRBD1	CASSHPPGGRNQPQHF	TGCGCCAGCAGCCACCCCCCAGGGGGCCGCAATCAGCCCCAGCATTTT
.	TRBJ1-5	TRBV10-1	.	CASSEDLGGYSNQPQHF	TGCGCCAGCAGTGAGGACTTAGGAGGATATAGCAATCAGCCCCAGCATTTT
.	TRBJ2-3	TRBV9	TRBD2	CASRSEASGHRTDTQYF	TGTGCCAGCAGGTCAGAGGCTAGCGGCCATCGCACAGATACGCAGTATTTT
.	TRBJ2-2	TRBV19	.	CASSSGTLFGGELFF	TGTGCCAGTAGTAGCGGGACTCTATTCGGCGGGGAGCTGTTTTTT
.	TRBJ1-2	TRBV3-1/TRBV3-2	.	CASSQGGLFRHGYTF	TGTGCCAGCAGCCAAGGGGGCCTATTTAGGCATGGCTACACCTTC
.	TRBJ2-2	TRBV5-5	.	CASSFHQGGELFF	TGTGCCAGCAGCTTTCATCAGGGCGGGGAGCTGTTTTTT
once	TRBJ2-2	TRBV7-3	TRBD2	CASSLISSGRALNTGELFF	TGTGCCAGCAGCTTAATTTCGAGCGGGAGGGCCTTGAACACCGGGGAGCTGTTTTTT
.	TRBJ1-2	TRBV7-2	TRBD1	CASSPRTGDYGYTF	TGTGCCAGCAGCCCTCGGACAGGGGACTATGGCTACACCTTC
once	TRBJ1-4	TRBV28	TRBD1	CASSFTQGAAGFNEKLFF	TGTGCCAGCAGTTTCACCCAGGGGGCAGCGGGGTTTAATGAAAAACTGTTTTTT
.	TRBJ2-1	TRBV4-2	TRBD1	CASSLEAGQGGNEQFF	TGTGCCAGCAGCCTGGAAGCTGGACAGGGAGGCAATGAGCAGTTCTTC
.	TRBJ2-1	TRBV27	.	CASSPRVGVKGEQFF	TGTGCCAGCAGCCCCCGGGTGGGAGTAAAAGGTGAGCAGTTCTTC
.	TRBJ2-3	TRBV7-8	TRBD2	CASSLGGVGFTDTQYF	TGTGCCAGCAGCTTGGGGGGGGTTGGATTCACAGATACGCAGTATTTT
.	TRBJ2-5	TRBV5-1	.	CASSFEGGETQYF	TGCGCCAGCAGCTTTGAGGGAGGAGAGACCCAGTACTTC
.	TRBJ2-3	TRBV7-2	TRBD1	CASSTRGRRTDTQYF	TGTGCCAGCAGCACCAGGGGGCGCAGGACAGATACGCAGTATTTT
.	TRBJ2-2	TRBV6-5	TRBD1	CASSPGTANTGELFF	TGTGCCAGCAGTCCTGGGACAGCAAACACCGGGGAGCTGTTTTTT
.	TRBJ1-5	TRBV21-1	.	CASSKATGSNQPQHF	TGTGCCAGCAGCAAAGCGACAGGAAGTAATCAGCCCCAGCATTTT
.	TRBJ1-2	TRBV18	TRBD1	CASSPKTGSYGYTF	TGTGCCAGCTCACCTAAGACAGGGAGCTATGGCTACACCTTC
.	TRBJ1-2	TRBV11-2	TRBD1	CASSLDETGFAYTF	TGTGCCAGCAGCTTAGATGAGACAGGGTTTGCCTACACCTTC
.	TRBJ1-2	TRBV27	.	CASSFMGGVGGYTF	TGTGCCAGCAGTTTCATGGGGGGTGTAGGCGGCTACACCTTC
once	TRBJ1-1	TRBV28	.	CASSSSRETEAFF	TGTGCCAGCAGTTCCTCCCGGGAAACTGAAGCTTTCTTT
.	TRBJ2-7	TRBV7-6	.	CASSPQGRLSSYEQYF	TGTGCCAGCAGCCCCCAGGGGCGTCTAAGCTCCTACGAGCAGTACTTC
once	TRBJ2-1	TRBV28	TRBD2	CASSLEVLAGGQDNEQFF	TGTGCCAGCAGTTTAGAAGTACTAGCGGGAGGGCAAGACAATGAGCAGTTCTTC
once	TRBJ1-5	TRBV6-2/TRBV6-3	.	CASSYSKGTNARNQPQHF	TGTGCCAGCAGTTACTCGAAAGGGACAAACGCACGAAATCAGCCCCAGCATTTT
.	TRBJ1-4	TRBV19	TRBD1	CASLDRGRSEKLFF	TGTGCCAGCTTGGACAGGGGACGCAGTGAAAAACTGTTTTTT
.	TRBJ1-2	TRBV10-3	TRBD1	CAIRTGGVGYTF	TGTGCCATCAGGACAGGGGGCGTTGGCTACACCTTC
.	TRBJ2-7	TRBV19	TRBD1	CASSIDHRGFYEQYF	TGTGCCAGTAGTATAGATCACAGGGGGTTCTACGAGCAGTACTTC
.	TRBJ2-1	TRBV27	TRBD1	CASSPGTGIYEQFF	TGTGCCAGCAGCCCCGGGACAGGGATCTATGAGCAGTTCTTC
.	TRBJ2-1	TRBV6-5	.	CASSYSASSSYNEQFF	TGTGCCAGCAGTTACTCAGCTTCTAGCTCCTACAATGAGCAGTTCTTC
.	TRBJ2-7	TRBV11-2	.	CASSLRGYEQYF	TGTGCCAGCAGCTTAAGGGGCTACGAGCAGTACTTC
.	TRBJ2-5	TRBV28	TRBD2	CASSLNGGGQETQYF	TGTGCCAGCAGTTTAAACGGGGGGGGACAAGAGACCCAGTACTTC
few	TRBJ1-2	TRBV4-1	TRBD1	CASSQAQGFYGYTF	TGCGCCAGCAGCCAAGCACAGGGGTTCTATGGCTACACCTTC